This record looks at one TCR beta chain sequence and its context. What it recognizes is unknown. The entry originates in a study of CD8+ T cells in alopecia areata. Study context: A 6-month period off drug followed tofacitinib, which lasted 6 to 18 months. The study's findings and limits: Sequenced scalp T cells also include alphabeta T cells resident in normal skin. Mice showed TCR sharing more clearly than patients did, possibly owing to HLA. Scalp lesions, especially in alopecia totalis/universalis, had higher clonality than normal scalp.

cDNA reverse transcribed from extracted RNA served as the sequencing template. The protocol was immunoSEQ multiplex PCR, while the TCRdb copy is restricted to in-frame clones and leaves out a portion. The table includes about 97,000 clones, roughly two fifths detected once. Input material: CD4+ T cells sorted from blood. The TCR comes from a human donor with alopecia areata.

The CDR3 reads CASSQVWGSEAFF. The CDR3 bases are TGTGCCAGCAGCCAAGTGTGGGGGAGCGAAGCTTTCTTT. The chain recombines TRBV14 with TRBJ1-1; the D gene is possibly TRBD1 (5 bases). V lost 1 base and J lost 8, with 11 bases in between. There are 13 residues in the CDR3. Germline CDR1 SGHDN, CDR2 FVKESK. The variable domain in full, with the rest retrieved from reference TRBV14 and TRBJ1-1, is EAGVTQFPSHSVIEKGQTVTLRCDPISGHDNLYWYRRVMGKEIKFLLHFVKESKQDESGMPNNRFLAERTGGTYSTLKVQPAELEDSGVYFCASSQVWGSEAFFGQGTRLTVV.